This T cell receptor (beta chain) was observed in a study of CD8+CD57+ T cells in acquired aplastic anemia (dated by TCRdb to 2016 to 2018). A note on the overall study: A mean of roughly 2.9 ug of DNA, ranging from roughly 0.2 to 27.4 ug, was extracted from sorted CD4+ and CD8+ cells. A CD8+CD57+ expansion meant a frequency higher than the mean frequency seen in healthy subjects. On the study overall, not on this receptor specifically: Patients and healthy controls showed no significant difference in CD8+ Simpson's diversity (P=0.060). Twenty-nine CD8+ CDR3 sequences were shared between patients and controls but appeared highly expressed in patients and within their immunodominant clones.

V is cut back by 6 bases and J by 1 base, with 17 bases in the junction unmatched. CDR1 and CDR2, looked up from the germline V gene, are SGHTA and FQGNSA. The CDR3 runs 18 amino acids, cysteine and phenylalanine included. The DNA shown is the 54-base CDR3, in frame from base 1. On this clonotype: The clone's antigen remains unknown. Per-nucleotide qualities are absent, and no much larger clonotype sits a single base away.

Genomic DNA was used as template for profiling of TCR beta VDJ combinations and CDR3 sequences. TCR repertoire sequencing was run on an Illumina HiSeq 2000. In the paper's pipeline: Repertoire assessment relied on Simpson's diversity index, CDR3 size and DJ length profiles, and TRBV/TRBJ rearrangement plots. The immunodominant clone was defined as the most abundant DNA sequence in deep sequencing data. CDR3 amino acid sequences were screened for sharing across subjects and compared with published repertoires and the VDJdb database. TCRdb passed the public sequencing reads through fastp at Q25 and MiXCR, retaining productive beta sequences. Records with the same CDR3 protein are collapsed into one entry carrying the most frequent genes and DNA. Clone size and V and J calls follow TCRdb, not the original study. The sample has approximately 190,000 distinct CDR3 sequences on record, around half of them singletons. The ten largest clonotypes hold 9.7% of the sample.

Flow cytometry had shown CD8+CD57+ cell expansion in the patients selected for sequencing. Severe acquired aplastic anemia was diagnosed in all patients according to International Study of Aplastic Anemia and Agranulocytosis and Camitta criteria. No patient had received any therapy when blood was sampled. TCR repertoires of sorted CD4+ and CD8+ blood T cells from severe aplastic anemia patients and healthy subjects were deep-sequenced in the study. Patients were enrolled under clinicaltrials.gov protocols 00001620, 01623167, 00001397, 00071045, 00081523 and 00961064 in the USA. Ficoll-Paque density gradient centrifugation was used to isolate peripheral blood mononuclear cells. Before DNA was extracted, CD4+ and CD8+ T cells were sorted using either FACS or magnetic beads.

The clonotype was recovered from a human donor with aplastic anemia. Sequencing used sorted CD4+, CD8+, or CD8+CD57+ T cells (not recorded which) from PBMCs. This sequence uses TRBV7-2 and TRBJ1-1; 7 central bases correspond to TRBD1. The CDR3 reads as follows: CASSLSNRPTGTNTEAFF. The nucleotide sequence reads TGTGCCAGCAGTTTATCGAACCGCCCGACAGGGACGAACACTGAAGCTTTCTTT.